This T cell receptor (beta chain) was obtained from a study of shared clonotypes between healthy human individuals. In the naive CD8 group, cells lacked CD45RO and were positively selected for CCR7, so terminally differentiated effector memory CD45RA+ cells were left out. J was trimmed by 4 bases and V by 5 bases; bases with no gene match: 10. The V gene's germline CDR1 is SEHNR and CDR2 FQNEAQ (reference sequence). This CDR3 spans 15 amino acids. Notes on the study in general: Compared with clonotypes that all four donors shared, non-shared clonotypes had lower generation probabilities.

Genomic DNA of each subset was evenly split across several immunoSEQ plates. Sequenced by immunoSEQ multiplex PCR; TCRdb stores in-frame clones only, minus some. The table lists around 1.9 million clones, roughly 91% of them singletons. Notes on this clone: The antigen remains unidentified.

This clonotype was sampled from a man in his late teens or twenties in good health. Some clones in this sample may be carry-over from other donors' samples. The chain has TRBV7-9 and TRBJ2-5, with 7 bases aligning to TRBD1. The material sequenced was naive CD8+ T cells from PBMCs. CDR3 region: CASSPSQGFRETQYF. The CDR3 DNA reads TGTGCCAGCAGCCCCTCACAGGGGTTTCGAGAGACCCAGTACTTC.